This TCR beta chain was sequenced for a study of blood T cell repertoires in COVID-19. Study-wide context: Samples taken during acute and convalescent COVID-19 were collected in the United States, Italy and Spain. Sources were T cells, B-cell-depleted T cells, or PBMCs; the material itself was cDNA or gDNA.

Trimming cost V 1 base and J 1 base, with 7 bases left between them. This CDR3 contains 15 residues. From germline, CDR1 is KGHSH and CDR2 LQKENI. Authors' data handling: Amplification from reference gene primers served as the basis for estimated nucleated cell counts. The table came from immunoSEQ multiplex PCR; TCRdb's copy has only in-frame clones and leaves some out. The V and J calls and clone size come from that table; D and trimming were worked out from the DNA. The sample has roughly 140,000 clones; approximately 73% are singletons. The source material was peripheral blood. This sequence originates from a woman older than 75 with acute or convalescent COVID-19. The chain combines TRBV18 with TRBJ2-2, with a tentative D call TRBD1 (6 bases). The CDR3 DNA reads as TGTGCCAGCTCACCACTCAGGGGGAACACCGGGGAGCTGTTTTTT. This encodes CASSPLRGNTGELFF.